This T cell receptor beta chain was recovered during a study of shared clonotypes between healthy human individuals. At the level of the study: A donor's plate count was three for CD4 naive and three for CD4 memory; CD8 naive had two and CD8 memory one.

Generated by immunoSEQ multiplex PCR, the TCRdb table keeps only in-frame clones and is missing some. The data contain 1,100,000 or so clones, 75% to 80% of them singletons. CDR1 and CDR2 (germline): SGHDN, FVKESK. Between the trimmed V and J ends, which lost 4 bases and 3 bases, there was a span of 10 bases. The CDR3 covers 14 residues. The sample taken for sequencing was memory CD4+ T cells from PBMCs. Specified subset: CD45RA-negative fraction. This chain uses TRBV14 with TRBJ2-1; D might be TRBD1 or TRBD2, each matching 5 bases. This receptor was taken from a man between 18 and 35 years old in good health. Some clones in this sample may be carry-over from other donors' samples. This CDR3 reads CASSLRDRYNEQFF. In DNA form, the CDR3 reads TGTGCCAGCAGCCTACGGGACCGCTACAATGAGCAGTTCTTC.